This T cell receptor (beta chain) was observed in a study of T-cell reconstitution after alpha-beta-depleted transplantation in children. Preparation of the TCRbeta library used unique molecular identifiers. TCRdb re-called the PCR reads through MiXCR, storing one row per CDR3 protein. Here the sample spans over 550,000 distinct CDR3 sequences, about 10% being singletons. Looked up from germline, CDR1 is DFQATT and CDR2 is SNEGSKA (reference sequence). V lost 0 bases, J lost 3 bases, and 5 bases stayed unmatched. The CDR3 covers 15 residues. The receptor's source is a human donor who donated a stem cell graft to a child with acute myeloid leukemia. This sample comprised PBMCs from the stem cell graft donor, obtained from the stem cell graft. The V and J genes are TRBV20-1 and TRBJ1-3, with 7 bases aligning to TRBD1. CDR3 in amino acids: CSARDRGQSGNTIYF. In DNA form, the CDR3 reads TGCAGTGCTAGAGATAGGGGACAGAGTGGAAACACCATATATTTT.